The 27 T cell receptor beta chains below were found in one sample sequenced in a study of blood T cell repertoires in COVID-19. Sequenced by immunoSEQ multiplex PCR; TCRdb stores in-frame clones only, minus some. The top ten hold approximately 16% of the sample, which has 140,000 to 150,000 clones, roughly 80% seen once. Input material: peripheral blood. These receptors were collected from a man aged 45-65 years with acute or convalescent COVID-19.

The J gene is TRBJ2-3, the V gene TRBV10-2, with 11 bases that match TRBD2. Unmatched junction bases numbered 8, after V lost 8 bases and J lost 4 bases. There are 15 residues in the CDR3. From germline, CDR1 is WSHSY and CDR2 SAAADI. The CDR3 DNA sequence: TGCGCCAGCGAGCCTCTAGCGGGGGGATCAGATACGCAGTATTTT. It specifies CASEPLAGGSDTQYF.

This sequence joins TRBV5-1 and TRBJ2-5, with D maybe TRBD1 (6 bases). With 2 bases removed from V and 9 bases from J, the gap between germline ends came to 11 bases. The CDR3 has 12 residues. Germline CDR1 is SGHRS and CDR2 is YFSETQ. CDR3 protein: CASSFDWGPQYF. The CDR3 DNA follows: TGCGCCAGCAGCTTTGATTGGGGGCCCCAGTACTTC.

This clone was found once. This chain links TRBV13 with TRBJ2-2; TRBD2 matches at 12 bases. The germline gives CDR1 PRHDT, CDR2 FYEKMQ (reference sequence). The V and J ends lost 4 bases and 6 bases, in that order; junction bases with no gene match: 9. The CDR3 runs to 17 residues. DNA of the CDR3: TGTGCCAGCAGCTACCCTAGCGGGGGGGCAGGACCCGGGGAGCTGTTTTTT. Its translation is CASSYPSGGAGPGELFF.

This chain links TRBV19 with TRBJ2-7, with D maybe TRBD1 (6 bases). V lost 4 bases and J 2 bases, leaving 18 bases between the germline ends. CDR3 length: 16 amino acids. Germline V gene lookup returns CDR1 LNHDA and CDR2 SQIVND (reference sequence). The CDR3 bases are TGTGCCAGTAGTAGTGGAAAGGACAGACATACCTACGAGCAGTACGTC. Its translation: CASSSGKDRHTYEQYV.

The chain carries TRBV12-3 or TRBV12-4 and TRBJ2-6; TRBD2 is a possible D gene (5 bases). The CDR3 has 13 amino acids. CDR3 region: CATRGSGANVLTF. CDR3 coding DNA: TGTGCTACCCGGGGTTCTGGGGCCAACGTCCTGACTTTC.

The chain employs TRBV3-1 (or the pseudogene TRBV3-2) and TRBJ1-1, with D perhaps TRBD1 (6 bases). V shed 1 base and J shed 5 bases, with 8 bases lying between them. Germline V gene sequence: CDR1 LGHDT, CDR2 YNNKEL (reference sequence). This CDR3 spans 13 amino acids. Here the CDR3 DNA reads TGTGCCAGCAGCCAAGTAGGACAGACTGAAGCTTTCTTT. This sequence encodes CASSQVGQTEAFF.

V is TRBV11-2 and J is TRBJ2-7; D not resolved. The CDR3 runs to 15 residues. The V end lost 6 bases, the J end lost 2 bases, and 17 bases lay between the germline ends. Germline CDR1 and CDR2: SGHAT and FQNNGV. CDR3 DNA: TGTGCCAGCAGGATGATCAGAACCAGGACCTACGAGCAGTACTTC. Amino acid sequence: CASRMIRTRTYEQYF.

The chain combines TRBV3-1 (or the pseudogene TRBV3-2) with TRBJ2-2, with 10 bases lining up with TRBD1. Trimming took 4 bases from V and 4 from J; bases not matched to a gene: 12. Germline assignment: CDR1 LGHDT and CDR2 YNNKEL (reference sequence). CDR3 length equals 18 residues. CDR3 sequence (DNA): TGTGCCAGCAGCCGCAAAGCTCCGGGACAGGGGATCACCGGGGAGCTGTTTTTT. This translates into CASSRKAPGQGITGELFF.

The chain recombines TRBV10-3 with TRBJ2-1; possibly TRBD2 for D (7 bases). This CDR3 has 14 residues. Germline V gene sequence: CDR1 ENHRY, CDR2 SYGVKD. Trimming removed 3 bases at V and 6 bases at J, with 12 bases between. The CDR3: CAISEGGGLNEQFF. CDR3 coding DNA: TGTGCCATCAGTGAAGGGGGGGGCCTCAATGAGCAGTTCTTC.

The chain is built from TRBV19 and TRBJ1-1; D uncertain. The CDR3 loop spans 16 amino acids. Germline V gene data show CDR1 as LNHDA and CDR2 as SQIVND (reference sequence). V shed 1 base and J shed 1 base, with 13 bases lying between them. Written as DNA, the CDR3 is TGTGCCAGTAGTATAGGGGCGGCGGGCTCGAACACTGAAGCTTTCTTT. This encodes CASSIGAAGSNTEAFF.

CDR3 amino acids: CASSYSFTGGITNTEAFF. CDR3 nucleotides: TGTGCCAGCAGTTACTCTTTCACAGGGGGTATTACGAACACTGAAGCTTTCTTT. The J gene is TRBJ1-1, the V gene TRBV6-2 or TRBV6-3; 8 bases match TRBD1. The CDR3 is 18 residues long. J gave up 1 base and V 0 bases, and 10 bases lay outside the gene matches. The V gene's germline CDR1 is MNHEY and CDR2 SVGEGT.

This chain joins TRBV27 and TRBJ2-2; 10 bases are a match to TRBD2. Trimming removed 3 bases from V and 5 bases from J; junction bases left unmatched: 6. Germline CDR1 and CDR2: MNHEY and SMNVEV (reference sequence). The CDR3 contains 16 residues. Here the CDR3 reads CASSFTSGATTGELFF. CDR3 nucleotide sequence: TGTGCCAGCAGTTTTACTAGCGGGGCTACTACCGGGGAGCTGTTTTTT.

This CDR3 is CASRKGGGGGPTDTQYF. The CDR3 bases are TGTGCCAGCAGGAAAGGGGGTGGCGGGGGCCCCACAGATACGCAGTATTTT. The chain has TRBV3-1 (or the pseudogene TRBV3-2) and TRBJ2-3, with D possibly TRBD2 on 7 matching bases. The CDR3 extends over 17 amino acids. From germline, CDR1 is LGHDT and CDR2 YNNKEL (reference sequence). Trimming left V 6 bases short and J 2 bases short, with 21 bases between.

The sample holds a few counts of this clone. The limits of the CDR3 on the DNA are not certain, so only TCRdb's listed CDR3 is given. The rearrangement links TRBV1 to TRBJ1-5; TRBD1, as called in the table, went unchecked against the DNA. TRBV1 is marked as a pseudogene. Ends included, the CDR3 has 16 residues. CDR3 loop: CTSSQVGQGSNQPQHF.

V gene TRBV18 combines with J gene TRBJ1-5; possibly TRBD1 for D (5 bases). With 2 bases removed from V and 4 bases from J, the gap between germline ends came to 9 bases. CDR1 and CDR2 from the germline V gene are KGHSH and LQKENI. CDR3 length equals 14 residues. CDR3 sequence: CASSPSGGNQPQHF. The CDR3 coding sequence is TGTGCCAGCTCACCATCGGGGGGTAATCAGCCCCAGCATTTT.

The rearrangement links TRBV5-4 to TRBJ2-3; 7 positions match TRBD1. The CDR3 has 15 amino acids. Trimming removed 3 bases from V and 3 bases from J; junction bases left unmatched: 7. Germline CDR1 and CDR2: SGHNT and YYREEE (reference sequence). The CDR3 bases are TGTGCCAGCAGCTCGACAGGGTTAGGAACAGATACGCAGTATTTT. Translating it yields CASSSTGLGTDTQYF.

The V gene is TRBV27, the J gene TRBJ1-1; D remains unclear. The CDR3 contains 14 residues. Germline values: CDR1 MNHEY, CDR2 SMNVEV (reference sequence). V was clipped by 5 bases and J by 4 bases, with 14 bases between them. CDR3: CASSPGGGGTEAFF. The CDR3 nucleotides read TGTGCCAGCAGTCCCGGCGGAGGCGGCACTGAAGCTTTCTTT.

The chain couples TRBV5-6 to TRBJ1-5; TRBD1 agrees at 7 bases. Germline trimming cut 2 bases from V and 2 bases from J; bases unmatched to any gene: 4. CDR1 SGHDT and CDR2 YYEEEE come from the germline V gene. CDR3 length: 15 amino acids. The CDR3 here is CASSFQGEGNQPQHF. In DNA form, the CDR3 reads TGTGCCAGCAGCTTCCAGGGGGAAGGCAATCAGCCCCAGCATTTT.

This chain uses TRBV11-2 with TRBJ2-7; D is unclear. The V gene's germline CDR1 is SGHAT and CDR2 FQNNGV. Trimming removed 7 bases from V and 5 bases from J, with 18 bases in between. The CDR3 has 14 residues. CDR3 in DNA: TGTGCCAGCACCCCGGTCGCTGGTTTCAACGAGCAGTACTTC. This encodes CASTPVAGFNEQYF.

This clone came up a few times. The CDR3 is CATIAYEQYV. In DNA form, the CDR3 reads TGCGCCACCATAGCCTACGAGCAGTACGTC. V usage is TRBV10-1 and J usage is TRBJ2-7; D not certain. V lost 10 bases, J lost 2 bases, and 6 bases lay in between. Germline values: CDR1 WNHNN, CDR2 SYGVQD (reference sequence). The CDR3 is 10 amino acids.

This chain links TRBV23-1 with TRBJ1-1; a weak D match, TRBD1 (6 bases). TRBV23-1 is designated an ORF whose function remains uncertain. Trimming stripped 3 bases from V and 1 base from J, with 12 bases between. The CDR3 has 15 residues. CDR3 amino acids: CASSHRTAKNTEAFF. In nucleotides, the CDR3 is TGCGCCAGCAGTCATAGGACAGCTAAGAACACTGAAGCTTTCTTT.

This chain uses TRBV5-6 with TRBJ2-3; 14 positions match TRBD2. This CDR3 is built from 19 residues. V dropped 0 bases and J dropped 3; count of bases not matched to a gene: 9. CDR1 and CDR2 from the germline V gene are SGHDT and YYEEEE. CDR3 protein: CASSLVVTSGGAGTDTQYF. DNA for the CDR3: TGTGCCAGCAGCTTGGTTGTGACTAGCGGGGGGGCCGGAACAGATACGCAGTATTTT.

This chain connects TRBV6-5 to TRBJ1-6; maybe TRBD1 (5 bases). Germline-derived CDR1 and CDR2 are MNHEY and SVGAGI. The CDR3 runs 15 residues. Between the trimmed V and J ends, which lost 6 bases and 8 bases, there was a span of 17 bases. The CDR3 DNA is TGTGCCAGCAGGTACGACAGAGGCGGCGATTCACCCCTCCACTTT. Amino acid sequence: CASRYDRGGDSPLHF.

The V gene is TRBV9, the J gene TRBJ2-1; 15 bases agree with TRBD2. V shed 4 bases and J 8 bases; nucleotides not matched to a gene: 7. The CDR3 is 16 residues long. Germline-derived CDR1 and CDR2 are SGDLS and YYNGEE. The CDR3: CASSYGLAGGLDEQFF. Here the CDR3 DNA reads TGTGCCAGCAGCTATGGACTAGCGGGGGGGCTGGATGAGCAGTTCTTC.

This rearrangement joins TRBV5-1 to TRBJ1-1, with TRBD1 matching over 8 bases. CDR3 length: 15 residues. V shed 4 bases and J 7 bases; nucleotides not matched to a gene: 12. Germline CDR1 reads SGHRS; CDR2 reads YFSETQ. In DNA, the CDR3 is TGCGCCAGCAGCAGCCGGACAGGGAATGTTGGTGAAGCTTTCTTT. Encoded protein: CASSSRTGNVGEAFF.

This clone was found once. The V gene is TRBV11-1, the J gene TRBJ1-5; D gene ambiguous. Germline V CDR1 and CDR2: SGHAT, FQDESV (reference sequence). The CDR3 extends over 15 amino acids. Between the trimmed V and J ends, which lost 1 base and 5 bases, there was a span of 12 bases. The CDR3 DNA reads TGTGCCAGCAGCTTAGTAAGGTCACTAGATCAGCCCCAGCATTTT. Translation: CASSLVRSLDQPQHF.

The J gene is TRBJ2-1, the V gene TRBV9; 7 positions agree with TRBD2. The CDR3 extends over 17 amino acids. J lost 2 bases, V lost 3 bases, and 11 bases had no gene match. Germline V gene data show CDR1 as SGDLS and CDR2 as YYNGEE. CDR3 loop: CASSDPPLAGAYNEQFF. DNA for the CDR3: TGTGCCAGCAGCGACCCACCCCTGGCGGGGGCCTACAATGAGCAGTTCTTC.